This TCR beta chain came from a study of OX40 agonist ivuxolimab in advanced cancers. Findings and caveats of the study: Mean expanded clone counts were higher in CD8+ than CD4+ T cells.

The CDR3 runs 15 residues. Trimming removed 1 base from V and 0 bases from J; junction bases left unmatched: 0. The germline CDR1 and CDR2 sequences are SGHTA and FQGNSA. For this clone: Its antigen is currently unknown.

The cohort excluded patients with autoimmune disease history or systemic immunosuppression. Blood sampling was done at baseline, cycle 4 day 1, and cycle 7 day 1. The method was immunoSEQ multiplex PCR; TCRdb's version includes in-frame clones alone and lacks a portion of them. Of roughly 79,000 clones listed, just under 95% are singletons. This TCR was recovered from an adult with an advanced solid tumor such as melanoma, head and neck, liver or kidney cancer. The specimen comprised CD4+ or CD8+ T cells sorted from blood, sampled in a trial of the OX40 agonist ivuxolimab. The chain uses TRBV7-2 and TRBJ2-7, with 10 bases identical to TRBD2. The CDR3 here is CASSLGLAGSYEQYF. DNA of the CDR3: TGTGCCAGCAGCTTAGGACTAGCGGGCTCCTACGAGCAGTACTTC.